This T cell receptor (beta chain) comes out of a study of CD8 T cells in Susac syndrome. Points from the study as a whole: Only a relatively small number of individuals were included in the TCR sequencing and HLA analysis.

This clonotype was recorded a few times. As yet, its antigen is unknown. V was pared by 0 bases and J by 6 bases, with 8 bases of the junction left unmatched. Germline V gene lookup returns CDR1 SQVTM and CDR2 ANQGSEA. The CDR3 covers 14 residues. The authors reverse transcribed roughly 0.5 to 1 ug RNA with random hexamers. An immunoSEQ multiplex PCR amplified TCR beta CDR3 over 54 Vbeta and 13 Jbeta. MiXCR, applied by TCRdb to the immunoSEQ multiplex PCR reads, yields one record per CDR3 protein. The sample has some 110,000 distinct CDR3 sequences, around 94% seen once. Healthy donors were controls matched for age and sex. TEMRA cells were FACS-enriched, and CD8+ and CD4+ T cells were isolated negatively.

This clonotype was obtained from a human donor in good health. Sequenced material: CD4+ T cells from PBMCs. V usage is TRBV29-1 and J usage is TRBJ2-7; TRBD2 aligns across 7 bases. CDR3 region: CSVEDRAGESEQYF. The CDR3 DNA reads TGCAGCGTTGAAGATCGGGCGGGAGAATCCGAGCAGTACTTC.